These T cell receptor beta chains were read from a single sample in a study of OX40 agonist ivuxolimab in advanced cancers. Here immunoSEQ multiplex PCR was the method, and the copy in TCRdb shows in-frame clones only, minus some. Among about 33,000 clones listed, about 81% were seen once. The sample in question was CD4+ or CD8+ T cells sorted from blood, obtained in a trial of the OX40 agonist ivuxolimab. All receptors come from an adult with an advanced solid tumor such as melanoma, head and neck, liver or kidney cancer. Both conserved end residues are part of each CDR3. Fields, in order: CDR3 protein, J gene, V gene.

CASSQGGAKNIQYF,TRBJ2-4,TRBV2
CASSLPGQGDNEQFF,TRBJ2-1,TRBV5-1
CASSPETDRVVHEQYF,TRBJ2-7,TRBV7-6
CASRAPGTENNEQFF,TRBJ2-1,TRBV6-6
CASSTTASPLFF,TRBJ1-4,TRBV28
CASSLFGRVTGELFF,TRBJ2-2,TRBV7-8
CASWTYKPESQPQHF,TRBJ1-5,TRBV9
CASSPRGRGNQPQHF,TRBJ1-5,TRBV28
CASSPSRADTQYF,TRBJ2-3,TRBV5-1
CASSPAGGIQETQYF,TRBJ2-5,TRBV4-2
CAWSAGGPYEQYF,TRBJ2-7,TRBV30
CASRLPGQGNTEAFF,TRBJ1-1,TRBV28
CASSHSKTFDRHTGELFF,TRBJ2-2,TRBV18
CASSSRDRDPAFF,TRBJ1-1,TRBV7-3
CASSLHGVPYNEQFF,TRBJ2-1,TRBV4-1
CASRSGTLFTDTQYF,TRBJ2-3,TRBV5-1
CASSFGLAGAGSEQFF,TRBJ2-1,TRBV7-9
CAWITGEGGYTF,TRBJ1-2,TRBV30
CASSSGPLADTQYF,TRBJ2-3,TRBV5-6
CASSSDGYEQYF,TRBJ2-7,TRBV5-1
CASSSERGGGTDTQYF,TRBJ2-3,TRBV11-2
CASGPPLHF,TRBJ1-6,TRBV7-9